Below, 30 T cell receptor beta chains from the same sample are listed, as sequenced in a study of cytomegalovirus exposure and HLA in healthy donors. Researchers ran the PCR with 60 Vbeta and 13 Jbeta primers. The protocol was immunoSEQ multiplex PCR, while the TCRdb copy is restricted to in-frame clones and leaves out a portion. The repertoire holds roughly 150,000 clones, with roughly 73% as singletons. The sequenced material came from PBMCs. The source is a man between 18 and 35 years old in good health and CMV-seropositive.

CDR3 nucleotides: TGCGCCAGCAGCGGGGAACTAGCGGGAGGCCCATACGAGCAGTACTTC. It translates to CASSGELAGGPYEQYF. The rearrangement uses TRBV5-1 and TRBJ2-7, with 12 bases identical to TRBD2. V lost 4 bases to trimming and J lost 4 bases; unmatched junction nucleotides: 9. Per the germline V gene, CDR1 is SGHRS and CDR2 is YFSETQ. CDR3 length: 16 residues.

This rearrangement joins TRBV5-4 to TRBJ1-1; 10 nucleotides agree with TRBD1. The V gene end was trimmed by 3 bases and the J gene end by 10 bases; junction bases not matched to a gene: 12. This CDR3 comprises 15 residues. The germline gives CDR1 SGHNT, CDR2 YYREEE (reference sequence). The CDR3 nucleotides read TGTGCCAGCAGCTCGAAGACAGGGGGCTCCACCGGAGCTTTCTTT. Translating gives CASSSKTGGSTGAFF.

This clone was recorded a few times. The rearrangement links TRBV14 to TRBJ1-4; weak D call: TRBD1 (6 bases). The V gene lost 4 bases and the J gene lost 0 bases, with 15 bases spanning the gap. Germline CDR1 reads SGHDN; CDR2 reads FVKESK. The CDR3 has 17 residues. The CDR3 DNA reads TGTGCCAGCAGCCCCAGGGGATCGGAAGCAACTAATGAAAAACTGTTTTTT. This translates into CASSPRGSEATNEKLFF.

The CDR3 bases are TGTGCCAGCAGCTTAGAAGTAGAGGACTATGGCTACACCTTC. Protein product: CASSLEVEDYGYTF. The chain has TRBV7-8 and TRBJ1-2; D is undetermined. Germline V gene lookup returns CDR1 SGHVS and CDR2 FQNEAQ. Trimming pared 1 base from V and 3 bases from J, leaving 9 bases between. The CDR3 covers 14 residues.

The CDR3 nucleotides are TGTGCCACACGGACTAGCGGAGACACAGATACGCAGTATTTT. Its translation: CATRTSGDTDTQYF. The rearrangement uses TRBV28 and TRBJ2-3; 10 bases fit TRBD2. V was pared by 10 bases and J by 2 bases, with 6 bases of the junction left unmatched. The CDR3 loop spans 14 amino acids. Looked up from germline, CDR1 is MDHEN and CDR2 is SYDVKM.

V and J are TRBV7-9 and TRBJ2-5, with D maybe TRBD1 (5 bases). Germline CDR1 and CDR2: SEHNR and FQNEAQ (reference sequence). Trimming took off 5 bases at V and 5 bases at J, with 12 bases between the two ends. This CDR3 contains 13 residues. The CDR3 DNA sequence: TGTGCCAGCAGCCTAAGGGGCCGGGAGACCCAGTACTTC. Amino acids: CASSLRGRETQYF.

This clone has only a few counts. The chain combines TRBV30 with TRBJ2-3; D perhaps matches TRBD2 (6 bases). The germline V and J ends were trimmed by 2 bases and 4 bases, with 16 bases remaining between them. The CDR3 covers 15 residues. Germline V gene lookup returns CDR1 GTSNPN and CDR2 SVGIG (reference sequence). The CDR3 DNA sequence: TGTGCCTGGAGTAAGGGGTCTAGCGCACCAGATACGCAGTATTTT. It specifies CAWSKGSSAPDTQYF.

The chain combines TRBV7-8 with TRBJ1-1; TRBD1 aligns across 8 bases. The CDR3 covers 16 residues. Germline assignment: CDR1 SGHVS and CDR2 FQNEAQ. Losses at the gene ends were 5 bases for V and 4 bases for J; bases not matched to a gene: 12. The CDR3 coding sequence is TGTGCCAGCAGCAAAGAGACAGGGGCGATGAGCACTGAAGCTTTCTTT. Translating gives CASSKETGAMSTEAFF.

The chain uses TRBV2 and TRBJ2-7; D possibly corresponds to TRBD2 (6 bases). This CDR3 contains 17 residues. Germline V gene lookup returns CDR1 SNHLY and CDR2 FYNNEI. V lost 6 bases and J 2 bases, leaving 23 bases between the germline ends. DNA for the CDR3: TGTGCCAGCAGGATGCCTCCGGGACTGTTCCTAGCCTACGAGCAGTACTTC. Translating it yields CASRMPPGLFLAYEQYF.

In this sample, this clone turned up a few times. The chain carries TRBV4-1 and TRBJ1-1; no clear D gene. Trimming removed 7 bases at V and 7 bases at J, with 22 bases between. CDR1 MGHRA and CDR2 YSYEKL come from the germline V gene. The CDR3 sequence is 15 residues long. CDR3 protein: CASTTMESSVGEAFF. CDR3 bases: TGCGCCAGCACCACAATGGAGAGTTCTGTGGGTGAAGCTTTCTTT.

J is TRBJ2-7 and V is TRBV6-5; 9 bases fit TRBD2. V gave up 4 bases and J gave up 1 base; unmatched junction bases: 8. CDR3 length: 16 residues. Germline V lookup: CDR1 MNHEY, CDR2 SVGAGI. CDR3 protein: CASSSQTSGLSYEQYF. The CDR3, as DNA: TGTGCCAGCAGTTCACAGACTAGCGGACTATCCTACGAGCAGTACTTC.

The J gene is TRBJ2-7, the V gene TRBV9; TRBD2 matches at 9 bases. With 0 bases clipped from V and 5 bases from J, the junction kept 6 bases outside the gene matches. CDR1 SGDLS and CDR2 YYNGEE come from the germline V gene. This CDR3 spans 15 amino acids. The CDR3 spells CASSVVPSGTHEQYF. CDR3 coding DNA: TGTGCCAGCAGCGTAGTCCCTAGCGGGACCCACGAGCAGTACTTC.

J is TRBJ2-3 and V is TRBV2; TRBD2 aligns across 11 bases. The CDR3 runs 15 residues. CDR1 and CDR2 from the germline V gene are SNHLY and FYNNEI. With 6 bases clipped from V and 2 bases from J, the junction kept 4 bases outside the gene matches. The CDR3 loop is CASSVSGRATDTQYF. In DNA, the CDR3 is TGTGCCAGCAGCGTTAGCGGGAGGGCCACAGATACGCAGTATTTT.

As to this clone: Other nucleotide sequences in the sample specify the same CDR3. The V call is TRBV2, the J call TRBJ2-7, with 13 bases identical to TRBD2. The CDR3 loop spans 16 amino acids. Per the germline V gene, CDR1 is SNHLY and CDR2 is FYNNEI. The ends lost 5 bases at V and 5 bases at J; junction bases unmatched: 9. The CDR3 is CASSLSLGLAGDEQYF. The CDR3 DNA follows: TGTGCCAGCAGTCTCAGTCTAGGACTAGCGGGAGACGAGCAGTACTTC. Full variable domain (rest looked up from reference TRBV2 and TRBJ2-7): EPEVTQTPSHQVTQMGQEVILRCVPISNHLYFYWYRQILGQKVEFLVSFYNNEISEKSEIFDDQFSVERPDGSNFTLKIRSTKLEDSAMYFCASSLSLGLAGDEQYFGPGTRLTVT.

J is TRBJ2-7 and V is TRBV27; 7 nucleotides line up with TRBD2. CDR3 length: 18 residues. Unmatched junction bases numbered 15, after V lost 1 base and J lost 3 bases. CDR1 MNHEY and CDR2 SMNVEV come from the germline V gene (reference sequence). CDR3 sequence: CASSLFSLREVGSYEQYF. The CDR3 nucleotides read TGTGCCAGCAGTTTATTCTCCCTTCGGGAGGTTGGAAGCTACGAGCAGTACTTC.

The DNA of the CDR3 is TGTGCCAGCAGCTTAACCGGGACTAGCACCACCGGGGAGCTGTTTTTT. Protein sequence: CASSLTGTSTTGELFF. The chain carries TRBV7-3 and TRBJ2-2; TRBD2 matches at 9 bases. With V trimmed by 0 bases and J by 4 bases, 3 bases remained unmatched. This CDR3 comprises 16 residues. The germline V gene encodes CDR1 SGHTA and CDR2 FQGTGA.

The chain recombines TRBV18 with TRBJ2-1; TRBD2 matches 13 bases. The length of the CDR3 is 15 residues. Trimming at V came to 6 bases and at J to 8 bases, leaving 7 bases not matched to a gene. Germline CDR1 reads KGHSH; CDR2 reads LQKENI. CDR3 in amino acids: CASSPGLAGADEQFF. The CDR3, as DNA: TGTGCCAGCTCCCCCGGACTAGCGGGAGCGGATGAGCAGTTCTTC.

This clone was observed once. The chain recombines TRBV9 with TRBJ2-2; D is possibly TRBD2 (6 bases). The CDR3 runs 15 residues. Germline loops: CDR1 SGDLS, CDR2 YYNGEE. Trimming left V 1 base short and J 3 bases short, with 10 bases between. The CDR3 bases are TGTGCCAGCAGCGTATCGGGCGGGGACACCGGGGAGCTGTTTTTT. Protein: CASSVSGGDTGELFF.

The J gene is TRBJ1-5, the V gene TRBV10-1; D may be TRBD1 (5 bases). CDR1 and CDR2 from the germline V gene are WNHNN and SYGVQD (reference sequence). With 9 bases removed from V and 2 bases from J, the gap between germline ends came to 5 bases. CDR3 length: 11 residues. CDR3 residues: CARQGNQPQHF. In DNA, the CDR3 is TGCGCCAGACAGGGCAATCAGCCCCAGCATTTT.

The sample holds a few counts of this clone. The V and J genes are TRBV2 and TRBJ2-3, with a tentative D call TRBD2 (6 bases). Trimming stripped 3 bases from V and 1 base from J, with 11 bases between. The CDR3 contains 15 residues. Germline CDR1 SNHLY, CDR2 FYNNEI. The CDR3 DNA reads as TGTGCCAGCAGTGATGGGGGGTCTGGCACAGATACGCAGTATTTT. It codes for CASSDGGSGTDTQYF.

A single count supports this clone. The chain employs TRBV19 and TRBJ1-1; D call uncertain. The CDR3 length is 14 residues. Trimming took off 3 bases at V and 0 bases at J, with 8 bases between the two ends. In germline, CDR1 is LNHDA, CDR2 SQIVND (reference sequence). The CDR3: CASSIQKLNTEAFF. In nucleotides, the CDR3 is TGTGCCAGTAGTATCCAGAAACTGAACACTGAAGCTTTCTTT.

The rearrangement uses TRBV6-1 and TRBJ1-5; tentatively, D is TRBD1 (5 bases). CDR3 length: 15 residues. CDR1 and CDR2 from the germline V gene are MNHNS and SASEGT. Trimming pared 8 bases from V and 7 bases from J, leaving 21 bases between. The CDR3 nucleotides read TGTGCCAGCTTGCCAGGCCCCAGGGTGGCCCAGCCCCAGCATTTT. Its protein is CASLPGPRVAQPQHF.

This sequence joins TRBV7-2 and TRBJ2-7; D is possibly TRBD1 (7 bases). CDR1 is SGHTA, CDR2 FQGNSA, per germline. CDR3 length: 16 amino acids. The ends were cut back, 6 bases at V and 2 bases at J, with 20 bases in the middle. The CDR3 loop is CASSHGAGQRTYEQYF. For the CDR3, the DNA is TGTGCCAGCAGTCACGGGGCGGGACAGCGGACCTACGAGCAGTACTTC. Complete variable domain (other parts from reference TRBV7-2 and TRBJ2-7): GAGVSQSPSNKVTEKGKDVELRCDPISGHTALYWYRQSLGQGLEFLIYFQGNSAPDKSGLPSDRFSAERTGGSVSTLTIQRTQQEDSAVYLCASSHGAGQRTYEQYFGPGTRLTVT.

The V call is TRBV11-2, the J call TRBJ2-7; a possible D gene is TRBD1 (6 bases). Trimming cost V 2 bases and J 2 bases, with 16 bases left between them. The CDR3 totals 16 residues. Germline-derived CDR1 and CDR2 are SGHAT and FQNNGV. CDR3 amino acids: CASSLSGRGSTYEQYF. DNA for the CDR3: TGTGCCAGCAGCTTATCTGGCAGGGGCTCCACCTACGAGCAGTACTTC.

The chain combines TRBV5-1 with TRBJ2-7; 7 nucleotides agree with TRBD1. This CDR3 comprises 17 residues. Germline assignment: CDR1 SGHRS and CDR2 YFSETQ. V was clipped by 4 bases and J by 3 bases; unmatched bases: 16. This CDR3 reads CASSLAPGTASRYEQYF. The CDR3 bases are TGCGCCAGCAGCCTAGCACCGGGGACAGCGTCTCGCTACGAGCAGTACTTC. Variable domain in full (rest from reference TRBV5-1 and TRBJ2-7): KAGVTQTPRYLIKTRGQQVTLSCSPISGHRSVSWYQQTPGQGLQFLFEYFSETQRNKGNFPGRFSGRQFSNSRSEMNVSTLELGDSALYLCASSLAPGTASRYEQYFGPGTRLTVT.

This chain joins TRBV28 and TRBJ1-5; 7 nucleotides align to TRBD1. The CDR3 totals 16 residues. J lost 1 base, V lost 1 base, and 4 bases had no gene match. CDR1 and CDR2 from the germline V gene are MDHEN and SYDVKM. DNA of the CDR3: TGTGCCAGCAGTTTATTAGGGACAGTCAGCAATCAGCCCCAGCATTTT. Encoded protein: CASSLLGTVSNQPQHF.

This clone has just one count. The chain joins TRBV19 to TRBJ1-1, with D unclear. The CDR3 sequence is 14 residues long. V dropped 3 bases and J dropped 0 bases, with 8 bases sitting between them. Germline V gives CDR1 LNHDA, CDR2 SQIVND (reference sequence). This CDR3 is CASSIGTVNTEAFF. The CDR3 DNA reads as TGTGCCAGTAGTATCGGTACAGTGAACACTGAAGCTTTCTTT.

The chain has TRBV7-9 and TRBJ1-5; D may be TRBD1 (6 bases). This CDR3 is built from 14 residues. The germline V gene has CDR1 SEHNR and CDR2 FQNEAQ (reference sequence). V lost 6 bases, J lost 4 bases, and 13 bases lay in between. In DNA, the CDR3 is TGTGCCAGCAGAAGCGCGGACAGTAATCAGCCCCAGCATTTT. This translates into CASRSADSNQPQHF.

This chain links TRBV5-1 with TRBJ2-1; TRBD2 agrees at 9 bases. There are 14 residues in the CDR3. The V gene end was trimmed by 5 bases and the J gene end by 7 bases; junction bases not matched to a gene: 7. Germline CDR1 SGHRS, CDR2 YFSETQ. The CDR3 DNA is TGCGCCAGCAGTCCATCTAGCGGGACGAATGAGCAGTTCTTC. Encoded protein: CASSPSSGTNEQFF.

V gene TRBV7-2 combines with J gene TRBJ1-1; D remains ambiguous. The CDR3 has 13 residues. CDR1 and CDR2 (germline): SGHTA, FQGNSA. V gave up 0 bases and J gave up 0 bases, with 2 bases separating them. In DNA form, the CDR3 reads TGTGCCAGCAGCTTAGCTATGAACACTGAAGCTTTCTTT. Translation gives CASSLAMNTEAFF.